The rows below give T cell receptor beta chains drawn from one sample of a study of blood T cell repertoires in COVID-19. Data came from immunoSEQ multiplex PCR; TCRdb stores just in-frame clones and leaves some out. The sample has fewer than 60,000 clones, about 83% seen once. The sample comprised peripheral blood. These receptors were collected from a human donor in a cohort sampled during active COVID-19. Both conserved end residues are part of each CDR3. A D gene is named only where the DNA matches it firmly. Only some rows state a clone size, as once, few, many or a class for expanded clones.

J	V	D	length	size	DNA	CDR3
TRBJ2-7	TRBV2	.	13	.	TGTGCCAGCAGCTCGGGACTCAACTACGAGCAGTACTTC	CASSSGLNYEQYF
TRBJ2-3	TRBV6-5	.	13	once	TGTGCCAGCCGCCTGGCCTTTACAGATACGCAGTATTTT	CASRLAFTDTQYF
TRBJ2-1	TRBV7-3	.	15	.	TGTGCCAGCAGCTTATCTCTAGACTCCTACAATGAGCAGTTCTTC	CASSLSLDSYNEQFF
TRBJ1-6	TRBV28	.	12	.	TGTGCCAGCAGCCCTAGTAGCACACCCCTCCACTTT	CASSPSSTPLHF
TRBJ1-1	TRBV5-1	.	13	.	TGCGCCAGTCACAGGGAGTTGGGCACTGAAGCTTTCTTT	CASHRELGTEAFF
TRBJ1-1	TRBV4-1	.	15	.	TGCGCCAGCAGCCAAGATCAATTCCAGAACACTGAAGCTTTCTTT	CASSQDQFQNTEAFF
TRBJ2-2	TRBV5-1	.	14	.	TGCGCCAGCAGGACCAGGGGGGAAACCGGGGAGCTGTTTTTT	CASRTRGETGELFF
TRBJ2-1	TRBV18	TRBD1	17	.	TGTGCCAGCTCCCCTGGGACAGGGACGAGGTCCTACAATGAGCAGTTCTTC	CASSPGTGTRSYNEQFF
TRBJ1-1	TRBV28	.	15	few	TGTGCCAGCAGTTTATCCGTCGGGTTTGTCACTGAAGCTTTCTTT	CASSLSVGFVTEAFF
TRBJ2-7	TRBV15	TRBD1	12	few	TGTGCCACCAGCACGCGACAGGGTGAGCAGTACTTC	CATSTRQGEQYF
TRBJ2-1	TRBV15	TRBD2	17	once	TGTGCCACCAGCAGAGGAACTAGCGGGAGAGGTGCCAATGAGCAGTTCTTC	CATSRGTSGRGANEQFF
TRBJ2-5	TRBV4-1	.	14	few	TGCGCCAGCAGCCAACCCGACAGTCAAGAGACCCAGTACTTC	CASSQPDSQETQYF
TRBJ1-2	TRBV27	TRBD1	14	.	TGTGCCAGCAAAGGTCCGACAGGGGCTAATGGCTACACCTTC	CASKGPTGANGYTF
TRBJ1-1	TRBV12-3/TRBV12-4	.	13	.	TGTGCCAGCAGTTTGGGGCCCGATGGTGAAGCTTTCTTT	CASSLGPDGEAFF
TRBJ2-5	TRBV6-5	.	11	.	TGTGCCAGCACCCCGAGAGGCACCCAGTACTTC	CASTPRGTQYF
TRBJ2-2	TRBV7-7	.	15	.	TGTGCTAGCAGCTTGTTAACTAGCTCAGCCGGGGAGCTGTTTTTT	CASSLLTSSAGELFF
TRBJ1-5	TRBV2	TRBD1	17	.	TGTGCCAGCAGGAACGACAGGGGAAGAGGGAACAATCAGCCCCAGCATTTT	CASRNDRGRGNNQPQHF
TRBJ2-7	TRBV9	.	16	medium-sized	TGTGCCAGCAGTCCTGAGGGGGACCTTATCTCCTACGAGCAGTACTTC	CASSPEGDLISYEQYF
TRBJ2-7	TRBV27	TRBD2	16	.	TGTGCCAGCAGTTTAAAGGGCGGGAGGGGCCCATACGAGCAGTACTTC	CASSLKGGRGPYEQYF
TRBJ2-1	TRBV11-2	.	16	.	TGTGCCAGCAGCTTAGATTGGGCGGGGAAGGTCAATGAGCAGTTCTTC	CASSLDWAGKVNEQFF
TRBJ1-1	TRBV28	.	13	.	TGTGCCAGCAGTTCTCTCCGCGGGGCTGAAGCTTTCTTT	CASSSLRGAEAFF
TRBJ1-6	TRBV6-2/TRBV6-3	.	13	few	TGTGCCAGCAGTTTCGGGGGGGATTCACCCCTCCACTTT	CASSFGGDSPLHF
TRBJ2-1	TRBV2	.	16	.	TGTGCCAGCAGTGAAAGTGTGGACAGTATATTCAATGAGCAGTTCTTC	CASSESVDSIFNEQFF
TRBJ1-2	TRBV7-2	.	12	many	TGTGCCAGCAGCTTATCCGGCTATGGCTACACCTTC	CASSLSGYGYTF
TRBJ2-7	TRBV7-9	.	12	few	TGTGCCAGCAGCCTACAGGGCTACGAGCAGTACTTC	CASSLQGYEQYF
TRBJ2-1	TRBV9	.	16	.	TGTGCCAGCAGTCCGGAGGGGTCGACTACCTACAATGAGCAGTTCTTC	CASSPEGSTTYNEQFF
TRBJ2-5	TRBV12-5	.	16	.	TGTGCTAGTGCTCCATCCCTTGGGGGGGCATTTGAGACCCAGTACTTC	CASAPSLGGAFETQYF
TRBJ1-5	TRBV2	TRBD1	13	.	TGTGCCAGCGGACAGGCGAGAAATCAGCCCCAGCATTTT	CASGQARNQPQHF
TRBJ2-4	TRBV6-5	.	14	.	TGTGCCAGCAGTTACACCGGAGACAAAAACATTCAGTACTTC	CASSYTGDKNIQYF
TRBJ2-1	TRBV15	TRBD2	17	.	TGTGCCACCAGCAGAGGGGGACTAGCGGGGGAGGGGAATGAGCAGTTCTTC	CATSRGGLAGEGNEQFF
TRBJ1-1	TRBV14	TRBD1	13	.	TGTGCCAGCAGCCGGGACAGGGACGGAAGTGCTTTCTTT	CASSRDRDGSAFF
TRBJ2-3	TRBV4-1	TRBD2	17	.	TGCGCCAGCAGCCAAGCTGGCGCGGGGGGGCGCACAGATACGCAGTATTTT	CASSQAGAGGRTDTQYF
TRBJ2-7	TRBV3-1/TRBV3-2	.	13	.	TGTGCCAGCAGCCAAGTCAGGGCTGGAGAGCAGTACTTC	CASSQVRAGEQYF
TRBJ1-1	TRBV19	.	16	few	TGTGCCAGTAGTATCCCACAGGGAGCCACGCCGACTGAAGCTTTCTTT	CASSIPQGATPTEAFF
TRBJ2-7	TRBV6-1	.	14	.	TGTGCCAGCAGTGAACCGAGACCAGGCTACGAGCAGTACTTC	CASSEPRPGYEQYF
TRBJ2-1	TRBV10-3	TRBD2	14	once	TGTGCCATCAGTGACGGGACTAGTGGGAATGAGCAGTTCTTC	CAISDGTSGNEQFF
TRBJ2-5	TRBV7-2	.	15	.	TGTGCCAGCAGCTCCGGGACTCTAGGGAGGCAGACCCAGTACTTC	CASSSGTLGRQTQYF
TRBJ2-7	TRBV5-4	TRBD2	16	.	TGTGCCAGCAGCCCGGGTTTGGCTAGCGGGGCCTACGAGCAGTACTTC	CASSPGLASGAYEQYF
TRBJ1-4	TRBV2	.	14	.	TGTGCCAGCAGTGCCCTGGGGCAGGATGAAAAACTGTTTTTT	CASSALGQDEKLFF
TRBJ2-7	TRBV7-8	.	14	.	TGTGCCAGCAGCAACCCCCCGGGAACCTACGAGCAGTACTTC	CASSNPPGTYEQYF